These T cell receptor beta chains were read from a single sample in a study of T cell responses to AZD1222 COVID-19 vaccine. The assay was immunoSEQ multiplex PCR, and TCRdb's table has in-frame clones only and misses some. The sample includes 98,000 or so clones, over 90% of them seen just once. This specimen consisted of peripheral blood, obtained on day 0 of AZD1222 vaccination. These receptors all stem from an adult in good health. Each CDR3 is given with its conserved first and last residue. The D gene is left open where the match is weak. Clone size is shown for a subset of rows, as once, few, many or a class of expanded clone.

d_gene: .; v_gene: TRBV18; abundance: .; j_gene: TRBJ2-2; CDR3aa: CASSPQGAGELFF; CDR3nt: TGTGCCAGCTCACCACAGGGGGCCGGGGAGCTGTTTTTT
d_gene: .; v_gene: TRBV25-1; abundance: .; j_gene: TRBJ2-1; CDR3aa: CASSFGDEQFF; CDR3nt: TGTGCCAGCAGTTTTGGGGATGAGCAGTTCTTC
d_gene: .; v_gene: TRBV11-3; abundance: .; j_gene: TRBJ2-2; CDR3aa: CASSLGGILTGELFF; CDR3nt: TGTGCCAGCAGCTTAGGCGGGATTTTGACCGGGGAGCTGTTTTTT
d_gene: .; v_gene: TRBV11-2; abundance: .; j_gene: TRBJ1-2; CDR3aa: CASSFESGRNGYGYTF; CDR3nt: TGTGCCAGCAGCTTCGAATCAGGGAGGAATGGGTATGGCTACACCTTC
d_gene: TRBD2; v_gene: TRBV7-7; abundance: .; j_gene: TRBJ2-7; CDR3aa: CASSLVATSAYSYEQYF; CDR3nt: TGTGCTAGCAGCTTAGTCGCGACTAGCGCTTACTCCTACGAGCAGTACTTC
d_gene: .; v_gene: TRBV7-9; abundance: .; j_gene: TRBJ1-4; CDR3aa: CASSLGVIGEKLFF; CDR3nt: TGTGCCAGCAGCTTAGGGGTCATAGGTGAAAAACTGTTTTTT
d_gene: TRBD1; v_gene: TRBV20-1; abundance: .; j_gene: TRBJ1-2; CDR3aa: CSASKDRVYGYTF; CDR3nt: TGCAGTGCTAGTAAGGACAGGGTCTATGGCTACACCTTC
d_gene: .; v_gene: TRBV18; abundance: once; j_gene: TRBJ2-7; CDR3aa: CASSQGSGEQYF; CDR3nt: TGTGCCAGCTCACAGGGCTCGGGGGAGCAGTACTTC
d_gene: .; v_gene: TRBV5-1; abundance: .; j_gene: TRBJ2-3; CDR3aa: CASSLGARPDADTQYF; CDR3nt: TGCGCCAGCAGCTTGGGAGCTAGACCGGACGCAGATACGCAGTATTTT
d_gene: TRBD1; v_gene: TRBV29-1; abundance: .; j_gene: TRBJ1-2; CDR3aa: CSAEGQGNGYTF; CDR3nt: TGCAGCGCTGAGGGACAGGGCAATGGCTACACCTTC
d_gene: TRBD1; v_gene: TRBV7-2; abundance: .; j_gene: TRBJ1-2; CDR3aa: CASSPRGTAPGGYTF; CDR3nt: TGTGCCAGCAGCCCCCGGGGGACAGCCCCCGGGGGCTACACCTTC
d_gene: .; v_gene: TRBV9; abundance: .; j_gene: TRBJ2-5; CDR3aa: CASAKMTGVQETQYF; CDR3nt: TGTGCCAGCGCCAAAATGACAGGAGTCCAAGAGACCCAGTACTTC
d_gene: .; v_gene: TRBV7-2; abundance: .; j_gene: TRBJ1-1; CDR3aa: CASSPQVEAFF; CDR3nt: TGTGCCAGCAGCCCACAAGTGGAAGCTTTCTTT
d_gene: TRBD2; v_gene: TRBV6-2/TRBV6-3; abundance: .; j_gene: TRBJ2-3; CDR3aa: CASSYPTSGRWTDTQYF; CDR3nt: TGTGCCAGCAGTTACCCTACTAGCGGGAGATGGACAGATACGCAGTATTTT
d_gene: .; v_gene: TRBV4-3; abundance: .; j_gene: TRBJ2-7; CDR3aa: CASSQDHGSSYEQYF; CDR3nt: TGCGCCAGCAGCCAAGATCACGGCAGTTCCTACGAGCAGTACTTC
d_gene: .; v_gene: TRBV19; abundance: .; j_gene: TRBJ1-3; CDR3aa: CASSALDTGNTIYF; CDR3nt: TGTGCCAGTAGCGCCTTGGACACTGGAAACACCATATATTTT
d_gene: TRBD2; v_gene: TRBV30; abundance: .; j_gene: TRBJ2-7; CDR3aa: CAWKRGSQLQEYF; CDR3nt: TGTGCCTGGAAGCGGGGTTCACAGCTACAAGAGTACTTC
d_gene: .; v_gene: TRBV11-2; abundance: .; j_gene: TRBJ1-5; CDR3aa: CASSSQAGAGQPQHF; CDR3nt: TGTGCCAGCAGCTCGCAGGCGGGGGCGGGTCAGCCCCAGCATTTT
d_gene: .; v_gene: TRBV7-9; abundance: .; j_gene: TRBJ1-2; CDR3aa: CASSSGRHNGYTF; CDR3nt: TGTGCCAGCAGCTCAGGACGGCACAATGGCTACACCTTC
d_gene: .; v_gene: TRBV7-9; abundance: .; j_gene: TRBJ1-1; CDR3aa: CASSPLRTEAFF; CDR3nt: TGTGCCAGCAGCCCCTTACGCACTGAAGCTTTCTTT
d_gene: .; v_gene: TRBV10-3; abundance: .; j_gene: TRBJ1-5; CDR3aa: CAIRAPGGNQPQHF; CDR3nt: TGTGCCATCAGGGCACCCGGCGGCAATCAGCCCCAGCATTTT
d_gene: .; v_gene: TRBV15; abundance: .; j_gene: TRBJ1-4; CDR3aa: CATSGRYRATNEKLFF; CDR3nt: TGTGCCACCAGCGGCCGTTACAGGGCAACTAATGAAAAACTGTTTTTT
d_gene: .; v_gene: TRBV7-2; abundance: .; j_gene: TRBJ1-2; CDR3aa: CASSFKEVRGYTF; CDR3nt: TGTGCCAGCAGCTTTAAAGAGGTCCGGGGCTACACCTTC
d_gene: .; v_gene: TRBV29-1; abundance: .; j_gene: TRBJ2-1; CDR3aa: CSVEGGVVGYNEQFF; CDR3nt: TGCAGCGTTGAAGGTGGGGTCGTCGGTTACAATGAGCAGTTCTTC
d_gene: .; v_gene: TRBV29-1; abundance: .; j_gene: TRBJ2-7; CDR3aa: CSVEPPGAVEQYF; CDR3nt: TGCAGCGTTGAACCCCCTGGGGCGGTCGAGCAGTACTTC
d_gene: .; v_gene: TRBV5-5; abundance: .; j_gene: TRBJ2-7; CDR3aa: CASSLTVPYEQYF; CDR3nt: TGTGCCAGCAGCTTGACAGTGCCCTACGAGCAGTACTTC
d_gene: .; v_gene: TRBV21-1; abundance: .; j_gene: TRBJ2-1; CDR3aa: CASSKGYGNYNEQFF; CDR3nt: TGTGCCAGCAGCAAAGGTTACGGGAACTACAATGAGCAGTTCTTC
d_gene: TRBD2; v_gene: TRBV5-1; abundance: .; j_gene: TRBJ2-7; CDR3aa: CASSLGSGGSSSSYEQYF; CDR3nt: TGCGCCAGCAGCTTGGGTTCGGGAGGGTCGAGTAGCTCCTACGAGCAGTACTTC
d_gene: .; v_gene: TRBV11-1; abundance: .; j_gene: TRBJ2-6; CDR3aa: CASSFPGANVLTF; CDR3nt: TGTGCCAGCAGCTTCCCGGGGGCCAACGTCCTGACTTTC
d_gene: .; v_gene: TRBV5-6; abundance: .; j_gene: TRBJ2-7; CDR3aa: CASSLSERVITYEQYF; CDR3nt: TGTGCCAGCAGCTTGTCCGAGCGGGTGATCACCTACGAGCAGTACTTC
d_gene: .; v_gene: TRBV5-5; abundance: .; j_gene: TRBJ1-2; CDR3aa: CASTWGQLHYGYTF; CDR3nt: TGTGCCAGCACCTGGGGGCAGCTTCACTATGGCTACACCTTC